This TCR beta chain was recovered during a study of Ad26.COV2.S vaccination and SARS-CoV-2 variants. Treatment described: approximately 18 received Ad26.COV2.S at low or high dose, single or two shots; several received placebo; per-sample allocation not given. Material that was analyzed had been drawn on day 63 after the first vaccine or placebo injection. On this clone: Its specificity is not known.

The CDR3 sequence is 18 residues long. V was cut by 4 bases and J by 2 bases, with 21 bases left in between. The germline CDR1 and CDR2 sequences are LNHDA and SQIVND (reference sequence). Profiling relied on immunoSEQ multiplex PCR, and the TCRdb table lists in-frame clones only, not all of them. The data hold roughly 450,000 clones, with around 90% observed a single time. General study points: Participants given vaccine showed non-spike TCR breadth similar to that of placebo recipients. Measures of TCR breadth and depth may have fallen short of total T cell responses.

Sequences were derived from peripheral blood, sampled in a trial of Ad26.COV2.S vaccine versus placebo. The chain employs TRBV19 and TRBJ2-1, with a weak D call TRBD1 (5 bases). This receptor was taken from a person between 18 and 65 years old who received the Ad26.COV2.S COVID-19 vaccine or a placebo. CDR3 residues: CASSTLRVGIAAYNEQFF. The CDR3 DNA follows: TGTGCCAGTAGTACCCTCAGGGTTGGGATAGCAGCCTACAATGAGCAGTTCTTC.